Presented here are 4 T cell receptor beta chains from one specimen sequenced in a study of blood T cell repertoires in COVID-19. Repertoires were generated with immunoSEQ multiplex PCR, while TCRdb's copy carries only in-frame clones and drops some. The repertoire has some 190,000 clones, roughly 80% of them found once; the top ten carry roughly 12%. Sequenced input: peripheral blood. The source is a woman in her forties or fifties with acute or convalescent COVID-19.

This clone was seen a handful of times. The V gene is TRBV30, the J gene TRBJ1-6; D is perhaps TRBD1 (6 bases). CDR3 length equals 14 residues. Per germline, CDR1 GTSNPN and CDR2 SVGIG (reference sequence). The V end was cut by 8 bases, the J end by 7 bases, with 18 bases between. As DNA, the CDR3 is TGTGCCCTCTCAAGGGGGTTTGGGAATTCACCCCTCCACTTT. Protein: CALSRGFGNSPLHF. The variable domain in full, completed from reference TRBV30 and TRBJ1-6, reads SQTIHQWPATLVQPVGSPLSLECTVEGTSNPNLYWYRQAAGRGLQLLFYSVGIGQISSEVPQNLSASRPQDRQFILSSKKLLLSDSGFYLCALSRGFGNSPLHFGNGTRLTVT.

There are a few counts of this clone. The V gene is TRBV7-2, the J gene TRBJ1-2, with D hard to call. V dropped 1 base and J dropped 6 bases, with 9 bases sitting between them. Germline loops: CDR1 SGHTA, CDR2 FQGNSA. The CDR3 spans 13 residues. The CDR3 loop is CASSLGSLDGYTF. The CDR3 DNA reads as TGTGCCAGCAGCTTAGGTTCTCTTGATGGCTACACCTTC.

V is TRBV6-1 and J is TRBJ1-5; D not certain. The germline V and J ends were trimmed by 3 bases and 0 bases, with 9 bases remaining between them. Germline V gives CDR1 MNHNS, CDR2 SASEGT. This CDR3 contains 15 residues. CDR3 sequence: CASSDTAYSNQPQHF. DNA of the CDR3: TGTGCCAGCAGTGACACCGCCTATAGCAATCAGCCCCAGCATTTT.

This chain uses TRBV30 with TRBJ2-7, with D possibly TRBD2 on 8 matching bases. Between the trimmed V and J ends, which lost 4 bases and 6 bases, there was a span of 19 bases. The germline V gene encodes CDR1 GTSNPN and CDR2 SVGIG (reference sequence). This CDR3 is built from 14 residues. Written as DNA, the CDR3 is TGTGCCTGGACCGGGGGGGGACAGAGGAGCGAGCAGTACTTC. Amino acid sequence: CAWTGGGQRSEQYF.